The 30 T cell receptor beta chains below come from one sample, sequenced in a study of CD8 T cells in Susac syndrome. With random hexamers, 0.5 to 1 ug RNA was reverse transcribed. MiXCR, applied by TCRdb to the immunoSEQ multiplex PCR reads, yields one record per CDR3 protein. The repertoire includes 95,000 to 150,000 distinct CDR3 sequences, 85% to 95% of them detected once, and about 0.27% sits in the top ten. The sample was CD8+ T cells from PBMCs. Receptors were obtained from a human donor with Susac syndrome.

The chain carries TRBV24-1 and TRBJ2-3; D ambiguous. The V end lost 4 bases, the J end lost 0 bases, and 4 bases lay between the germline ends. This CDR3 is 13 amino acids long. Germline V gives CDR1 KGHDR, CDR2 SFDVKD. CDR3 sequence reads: CATSDASTDTQYF. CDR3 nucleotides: TGTGCCACCAGTGACGCTAGCACAGATACGCAGTATTTT.

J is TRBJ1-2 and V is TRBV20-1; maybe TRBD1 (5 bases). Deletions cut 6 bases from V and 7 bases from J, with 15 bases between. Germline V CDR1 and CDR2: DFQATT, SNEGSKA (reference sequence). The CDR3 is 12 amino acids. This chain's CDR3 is CSAPGPPSGYTF. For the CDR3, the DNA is TGCAGTGCGCCGGGACCGCCGTCTGGCTACACCTTC.

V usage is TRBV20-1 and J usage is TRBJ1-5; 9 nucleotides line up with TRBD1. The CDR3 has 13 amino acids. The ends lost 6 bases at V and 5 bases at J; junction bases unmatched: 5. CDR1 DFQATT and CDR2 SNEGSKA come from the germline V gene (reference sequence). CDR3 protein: CSARDREDQPQHF. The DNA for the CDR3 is TGCAGTGCCAGGGACAGGGAAGATCAGCCCCAGCATTTT.

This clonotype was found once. CDR3 bases: TGTGCCAGCAGTTTATCAGCGGGGGCTCCGCTAGAGACCCAGTACTTC. This sequence encodes CASSLSAGAPLETQYF. The J gene is TRBJ2-5, the V gene TRBV27, with 8 positions matching TRBD2. Trimming removed 0 bases from V and 4 bases from J; junction bases left unmatched: 7. The CDR3 consists of 16 residues. Germline V lookup: CDR1 MNHEY, CDR2 SMNVEV (reference sequence).

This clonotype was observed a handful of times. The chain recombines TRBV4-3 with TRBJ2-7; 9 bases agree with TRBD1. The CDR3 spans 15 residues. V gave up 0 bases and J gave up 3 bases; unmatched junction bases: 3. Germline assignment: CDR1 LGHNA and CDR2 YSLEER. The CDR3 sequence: CASSQERQGVYEQYF. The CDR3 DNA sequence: TGCGCCAGCAGCCAAGAGAGACAGGGGGTCTACGAGCAGTACTTC.

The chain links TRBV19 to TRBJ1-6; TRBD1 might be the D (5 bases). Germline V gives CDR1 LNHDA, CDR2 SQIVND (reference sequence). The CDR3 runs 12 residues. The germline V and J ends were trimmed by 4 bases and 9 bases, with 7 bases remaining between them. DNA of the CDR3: TGTGCCAGTAGTACTGGGGGTTCACCCCTCCACTTT. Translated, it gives CASSTGGSPLHF.

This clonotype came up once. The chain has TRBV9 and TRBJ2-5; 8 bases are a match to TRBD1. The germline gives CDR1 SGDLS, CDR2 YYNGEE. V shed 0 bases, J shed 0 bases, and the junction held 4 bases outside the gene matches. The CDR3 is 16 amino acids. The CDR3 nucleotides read TGTGCCAGCAGCGTAGACGGACAGGGCTACCAAGAGACCCAGTACTTC. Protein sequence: CASSVDGQGYQETQYF.

The CDR3 loop reads CASRVDYEQYF. CDR3 nucleotides: TGCGCCAGCAGGGTGGATTACGAGCAGTACTTC. J is TRBJ2-7 and V is TRBV5-1; unclear D gene. CDR1 is SGHRS and CDR2 is YFSETQ in the germline V gene. The CDR3 extends over 11 amino acids. The V end was cut by 5 bases, the J end by 4 bases, with 7 bases between.

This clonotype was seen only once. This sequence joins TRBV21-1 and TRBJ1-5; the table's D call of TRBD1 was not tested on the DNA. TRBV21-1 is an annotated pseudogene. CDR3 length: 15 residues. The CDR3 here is CASIQGGGSNQPQHF. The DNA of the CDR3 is TGTGCCAGCATACAGGGGGGAGGTAGCAATCAGCCCCAGCATTTT.

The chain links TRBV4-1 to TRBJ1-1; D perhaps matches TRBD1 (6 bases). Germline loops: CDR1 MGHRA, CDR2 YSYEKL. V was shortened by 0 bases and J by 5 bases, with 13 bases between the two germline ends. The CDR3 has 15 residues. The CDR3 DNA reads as TGCGCCAGCAGCCAAGATCTCGGGGGGCGGACTGAAGCTTTCTTT. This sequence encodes CASSQDLGGRTEAFF.

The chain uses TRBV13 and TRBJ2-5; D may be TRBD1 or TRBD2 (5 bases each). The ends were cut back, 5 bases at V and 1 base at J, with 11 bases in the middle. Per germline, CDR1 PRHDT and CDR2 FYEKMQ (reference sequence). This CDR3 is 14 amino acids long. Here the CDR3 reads CASSLRDAQETQYF. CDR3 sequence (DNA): TGTGCCAGCAGCCTCCGGGACGCCCAAGAGACCCAGTACTTC. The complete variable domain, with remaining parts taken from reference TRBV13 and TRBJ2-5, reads AAGVIQSPRHLIKEKRETATLKCYPIPRHDTVYWYQQGPGQDPQFLISFYEKMQSDKGSIPDRFSAQQFSDYHSELNMSSLELGDSALYFCASSLRDAQETQYFGPGTRLLVL.

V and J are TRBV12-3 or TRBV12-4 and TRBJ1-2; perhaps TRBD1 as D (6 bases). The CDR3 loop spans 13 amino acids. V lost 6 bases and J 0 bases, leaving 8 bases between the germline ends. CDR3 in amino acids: CASRDSPNYGYTF. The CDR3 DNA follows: TGTGCCAGCAGGGACAGCCCTAACTATGGCTACACCTTC.

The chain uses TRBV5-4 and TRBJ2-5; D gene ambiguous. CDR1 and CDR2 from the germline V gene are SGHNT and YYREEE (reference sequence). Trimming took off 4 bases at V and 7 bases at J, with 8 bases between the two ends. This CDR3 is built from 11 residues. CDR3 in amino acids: CASSRPGTQYF. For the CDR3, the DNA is TGTGCCAGCAGCCGGCCGGGGACCCAGTACTTC.

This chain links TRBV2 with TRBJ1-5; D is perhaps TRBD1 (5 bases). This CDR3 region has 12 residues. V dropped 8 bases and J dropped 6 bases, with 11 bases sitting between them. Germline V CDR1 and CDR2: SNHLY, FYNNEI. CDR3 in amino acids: CASGPGGQPQHF. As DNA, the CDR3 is TGTGCCAGCGGACCCGGGGGTCAGCCCCAGCATTTT.

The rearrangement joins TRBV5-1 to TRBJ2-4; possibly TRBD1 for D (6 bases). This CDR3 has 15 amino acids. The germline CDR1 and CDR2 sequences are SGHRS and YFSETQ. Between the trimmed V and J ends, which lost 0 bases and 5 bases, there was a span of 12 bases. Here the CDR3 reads CASSLDWGPENIQYF. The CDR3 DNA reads TGCGCCAGCAGCTTGGATTGGGGGCCCGAAAACATTCAGTACTTC. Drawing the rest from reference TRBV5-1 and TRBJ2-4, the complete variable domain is KAGVTQTPRYLIKTRGQQVTLSCSPISGHRSVSWYQQTPGQGLQFLFEYFSETQRNKGNFPGRFSGRQFSNSRSEMNVSTLELGDSALYLCASSLDWGPENIQYFGAGTRLSVL.

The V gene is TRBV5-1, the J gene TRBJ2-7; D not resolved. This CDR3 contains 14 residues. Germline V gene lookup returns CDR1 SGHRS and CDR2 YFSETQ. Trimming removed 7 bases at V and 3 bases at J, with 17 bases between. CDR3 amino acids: CASGPGGRIYEQYF. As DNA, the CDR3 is TGCGCCAGCGGCCCCGGCGGCCGGATCTACGAGCAGTACTTC.

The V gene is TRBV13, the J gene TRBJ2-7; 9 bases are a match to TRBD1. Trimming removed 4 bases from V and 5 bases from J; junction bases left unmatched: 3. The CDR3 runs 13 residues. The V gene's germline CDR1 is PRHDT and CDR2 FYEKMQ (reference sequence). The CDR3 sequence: CASSWDRDNEQYF. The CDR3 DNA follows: TGTGCCAGCAGCTGGGACAGGGACAACGAGCAGTACTTC.

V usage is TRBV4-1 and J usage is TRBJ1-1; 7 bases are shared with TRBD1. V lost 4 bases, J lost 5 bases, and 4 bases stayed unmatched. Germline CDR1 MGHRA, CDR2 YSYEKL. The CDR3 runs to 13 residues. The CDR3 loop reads CASSRTGETEAFF. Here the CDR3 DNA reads TGCGCCAGCAGCCGTACAGGGGAGACTGAAGCTTTCTTT.

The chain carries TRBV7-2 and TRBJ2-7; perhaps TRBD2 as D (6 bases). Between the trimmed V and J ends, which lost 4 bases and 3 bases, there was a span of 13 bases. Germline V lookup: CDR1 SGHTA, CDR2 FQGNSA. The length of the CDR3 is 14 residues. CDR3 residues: CASSSTGGLYEQYF. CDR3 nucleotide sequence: TGTGCCAGCAGCTCGACCGGGGGTCTCTACGAGCAGTACTTC. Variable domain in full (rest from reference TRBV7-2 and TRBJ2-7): GAGVSQSPSNKVTEKGKDVELRCDPISGHTALYWYRQSLGQGLEFLIYFQGNSAPDKSGLPSDRFSAERTGGSVSTLTIQRTQQEDSAVYLCASSSTGGLYEQYFGPGTRLTVT.

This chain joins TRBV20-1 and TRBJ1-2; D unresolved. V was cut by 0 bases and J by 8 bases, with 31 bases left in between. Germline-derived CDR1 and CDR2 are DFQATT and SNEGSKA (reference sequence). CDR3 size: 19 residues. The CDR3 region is CSARDSIIRENQPWGGYTF. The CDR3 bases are TGCAGTGCTAGAGATAGTATAATCCGGGAGAACCAGCCGTGGGGAGGCTACACCTTC.

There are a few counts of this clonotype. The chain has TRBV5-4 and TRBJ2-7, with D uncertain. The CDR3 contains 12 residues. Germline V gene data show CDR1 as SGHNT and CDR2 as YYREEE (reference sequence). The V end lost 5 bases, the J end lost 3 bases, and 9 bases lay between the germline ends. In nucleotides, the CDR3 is TGTGCCAGCAGTTCTGACGGCTACGAGCAGTACTTC. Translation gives CASSSDGYEQYF.

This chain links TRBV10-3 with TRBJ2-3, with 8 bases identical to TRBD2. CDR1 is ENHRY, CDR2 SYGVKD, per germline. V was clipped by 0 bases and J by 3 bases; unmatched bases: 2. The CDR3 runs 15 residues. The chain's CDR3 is CAISESGGGTDTQYF. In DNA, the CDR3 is TGTGCCATCAGTGAGTCTGGCGGGGGGACAGATACGCAGTATTTT.

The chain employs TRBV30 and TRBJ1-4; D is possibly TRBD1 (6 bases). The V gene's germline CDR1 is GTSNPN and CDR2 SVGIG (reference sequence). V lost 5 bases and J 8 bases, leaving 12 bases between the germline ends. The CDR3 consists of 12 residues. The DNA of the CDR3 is TGTGCCTGGGGTACAGGGAACGAAAAACTGTTTTTT. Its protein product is CAWGTGNEKLFF.

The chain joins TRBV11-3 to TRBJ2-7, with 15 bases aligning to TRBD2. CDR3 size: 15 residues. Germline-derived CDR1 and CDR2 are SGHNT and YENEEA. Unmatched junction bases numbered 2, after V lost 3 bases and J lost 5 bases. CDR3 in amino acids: CASSLGLAGGNEQYF. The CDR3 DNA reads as TGTGCCAGCAGCTTGGGACTAGCGGGGGGCAACGAGCAGTACTTC. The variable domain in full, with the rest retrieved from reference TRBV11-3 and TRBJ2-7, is EAGVVQSPRYKIIEKKQPVAFWCNPISGHNTLYWYLQNLGQGPELLIRYENEEAVDDSQLPKDRFSAERLKGVDSTLKIQPAELGDSAVYLCASSLGLAGGNEQYFGPGTRLTVT.

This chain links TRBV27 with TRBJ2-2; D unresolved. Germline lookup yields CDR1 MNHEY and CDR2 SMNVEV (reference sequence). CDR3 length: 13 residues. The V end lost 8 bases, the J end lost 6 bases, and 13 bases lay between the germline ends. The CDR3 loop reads CASSEVRAGELFF. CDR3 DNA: TGTGCCAGCTCTGAAGTACGGGCCGGGGAGCTGTTTTTT.

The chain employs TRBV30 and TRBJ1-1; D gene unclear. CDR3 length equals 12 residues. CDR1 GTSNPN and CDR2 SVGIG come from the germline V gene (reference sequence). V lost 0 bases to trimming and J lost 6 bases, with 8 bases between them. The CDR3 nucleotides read TGTGCCTGGAGTGTAAGTGGGGCTGAAGCTTTCTTT. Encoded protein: CAWSVSGAEAFF.

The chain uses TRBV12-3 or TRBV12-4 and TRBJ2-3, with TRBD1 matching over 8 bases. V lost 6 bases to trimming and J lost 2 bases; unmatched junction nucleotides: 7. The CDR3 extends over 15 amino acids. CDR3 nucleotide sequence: TGTGCCAGCAGCCTCTCAGGGGGCCTCACAGATACGCAGTATTTT. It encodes CASSLSGGLTDTQYF.

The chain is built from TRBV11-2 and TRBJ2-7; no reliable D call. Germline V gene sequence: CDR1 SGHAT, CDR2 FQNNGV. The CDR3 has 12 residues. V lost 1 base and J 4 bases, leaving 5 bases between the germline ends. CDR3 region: CASSLGKYEQYF. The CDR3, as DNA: TGTGCCAGCAGCTTAGGAAAATACGAGCAGTACTTC.

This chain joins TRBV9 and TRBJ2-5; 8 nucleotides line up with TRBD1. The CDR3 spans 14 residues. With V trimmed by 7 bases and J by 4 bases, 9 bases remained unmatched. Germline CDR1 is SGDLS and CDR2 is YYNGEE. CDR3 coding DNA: TGTGCCAGCGGAACTCCAGGGGGCGGAGAGACCCAGTACTTC. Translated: CASGTPGGGETQYF.

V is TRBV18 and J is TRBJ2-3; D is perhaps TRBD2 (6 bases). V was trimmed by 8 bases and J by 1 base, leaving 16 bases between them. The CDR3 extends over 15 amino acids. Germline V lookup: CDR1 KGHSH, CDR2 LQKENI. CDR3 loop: CASHSQRVRTDTQYF. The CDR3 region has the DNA TGTGCCAGCCACTCACAGCGGGTCCGCACAGATACGCAGTATTTT. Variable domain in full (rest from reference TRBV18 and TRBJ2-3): NAGVMQNPRHLVRRRGQEARLRCSPMKGHSHVYWYRQLPEEGLKFMVYLQKENIIDESGMPKERFSAEFPKEGPSILRIQQVVRGDSAAYFCASHSQRVRTDTQYFGPGTRLTVL.